A selection of T cell receptor beta chains follows, all from one sample in a study of control samples from healthy donors and cancer patients. Only in-frame clones appear in the TCRdb table, and some are missing; sequencing was by immunoSEQ multiplex PCR. Among 95,000 to 150,000 clones listed, about 90% were seen once. Sample: blood. The source is a man younger than 30 in good health. The CDR3 runs from the conserved cysteine through the conserved F or W. Each record gives: CDR3 DNA, CDR3 protein, J gene, D gene, CDR3 length, clone size, V gene. A D gene is named only where the DNA matches it firmly. Rows may omit the clone size; those that give it use once, few, many or a size class.

cdr3_nt: TGTGCCAGCTCACAAAAGGGGGGGTCCGACACCGGGGAGCTGTTTTTT
cdr3_aa: CASSQKGGSDTGELFF
j_call: TRBJ2-2
d_call: .
cdr3_length: 16
clone_size: once
v_call: TRBV18

cdr3_nt: TGCGCCAGCGGGAAGGAGCAGTACTTC
cdr3_aa: CASGKEQYF
j_call: TRBJ2-7
d_call: .
cdr3_length: 9
clone_size: .
v_call: TRBV10-1

cdr3_nt: TGTGCCAGCAGTTATCGACCGGACGAGCAGTACTTC
cdr3_aa: CASSYRPDEQYF
j_call: TRBJ2-7
d_call: .
cdr3_length: 12
clone_size: .
v_call: TRBV6-1

cdr3_nt: TGTGCCAGCAGGATGTACACTGAAGCTTTCTTT
cdr3_aa: CASRMYTEAFF
j_call: TRBJ1-1
d_call: .
cdr3_length: 11
clone_size: .
v_call: TRBV7-9

cdr3_nt: TGTGCCACCAGTGATTTTAAGGGGGTAGAGACCCAGTACTTC
cdr3_aa: CATSDFKGVETQYF
j_call: TRBJ2-5
d_call: .
cdr3_length: 14
clone_size: .
v_call: TRBV24-1

cdr3_nt: TGTGCCAGCAGTCTCCTTCGGGACAGGGCCACCGGGGAGCTGTTTTTT
cdr3_aa: CASSLLRDRATGELFF
j_call: TRBJ2-2
d_call: TRBD1
cdr3_length: 16
clone_size: .
v_call: TRBV27

cdr3_nt: TGTGCCAGCAGCTCCGGACAGGGGATGAACACTGAAGCTTTCTTT
cdr3_aa: CASSSGQGMNTEAFF
j_call: TRBJ1-1
d_call: TRBD1
cdr3_length: 15
clone_size: .
v_call: TRBV9

cdr3_nt: TGTGCCAGCAGATTTAGCGGGAAGAGGTACAATGAGCAGTTCTTC
cdr3_aa: CASRFSGKRYNEQFF
j_call: TRBJ2-1
d_call: TRBD2
cdr3_length: 15
clone_size: .
v_call: TRBV7-2

cdr3_nt: TGTGCCAGCAGTGGGGCTTCGAACACTGAAGCTTTCTTT
cdr3_aa: CASSGASNTEAFF
j_call: TRBJ1-1
d_call: .
cdr3_length: 13
clone_size: .
v_call: TRBV25-1

cdr3_nt: TGTGCCAGCAGATACAGGGGAGGCACTGAAGCTTTCTTT
cdr3_aa: CASRYRGGTEAFF
j_call: TRBJ1-1
d_call: TRBD1
cdr3_length: 13
clone_size: .
v_call: TRBV27

cdr3_nt: TGTGCCAGCAGCTTAGCGGTTGTCAGGACTCCAACTAGCATTAAGTACTTC
cdr3_aa: CASSLAVVRTPTSIKYF
j_call: TRBJ2-4
d_call: .
cdr3_length: 17
clone_size: .
v_call: TRBV7-2

cdr3_nt: TGTGCCAGCAGTTTCTGGGGGGCCCAAGAGACCCAGTACTTC
cdr3_aa: CASSFWGAQETQYF
j_call: TRBJ2-5
d_call: .
cdr3_length: 14
clone_size: .
v_call: TRBV28

cdr3_nt: TGTGCCAGCAGCCCCGGGACAGGGCTTGCCTACGAGCAGTACTTC
cdr3_aa: CASSPGTGLAYEQYF
j_call: TRBJ2-7
d_call: TRBD1
cdr3_length: 15
clone_size: .
v_call: TRBV7-2

cdr3_nt: TGTGCCAGCAGCCCTCCGGGTGCCCGCGACGAGCAGTACTTC
cdr3_aa: CASSPPGARDEQYF
j_call: TRBJ2-7
d_call: .
cdr3_length: 14
clone_size: .
v_call: TRBV14

cdr3_nt: TGCGCCAGCAGCGAGGGACACTACACAGATACGCAGTATTTT
cdr3_aa: CASSEGHYTDTQYF
j_call: TRBJ2-3
d_call: .
cdr3_length: 14
clone_size: .
v_call: TRBV5-1

cdr3_nt: TGTGCCAGCAGCCGTAGGACTAGCGGGCGGGCCCCAAGCTCCTACGAGCAGTACTTC
cdr3_aa: CASSRRTSGRAPSSYEQYF
j_call: TRBJ2-7
d_call: TRBD2
cdr3_length: 19
clone_size: .
v_call: TRBV3-1/TRBV3-2

cdr3_nt: TGTGCCAGCAGCCATAGACAGGGAGGGGCTCATGGCTACACCTTC
cdr3_aa: CASSHRQGGAHGYTF
j_call: TRBJ1-2
d_call: TRBD1
cdr3_length: 15
clone_size: .
v_call: TRBV13

cdr3_nt: TGCAGTGCTAGTTGGCGGCAGGGGGGTTACACAGATACGCAGTATTTT
cdr3_aa: CSASWRQGGYTDTQYF
j_call: TRBJ2-3
d_call: .
cdr3_length: 16
clone_size: .
v_call: TRBV20-1

cdr3_nt: TGCGCCAGCAGTGAGTCGTCCGGACAGGGGAATTACTATGGCTACACCTTC
cdr3_aa: CASSESSGQGNYYGYTF
j_call: TRBJ1-2
d_call: TRBD1
cdr3_length: 17
clone_size: .
v_call: TRBV10-1

cdr3_nt: TGTGCCAGCAGCGAATTTCCGGGGCAGAACACTGAAGCTTTCTTT
cdr3_aa: CASSEFPGQNTEAFF
j_call: TRBJ1-1
d_call: .
cdr3_length: 15
clone_size: .
v_call: TRBV9

cdr3_nt: TGCGCCAGCAGTCAGAACAGGGGGAGCTACGAGCAGTACTTC
cdr3_aa: CASSQNRGSYEQYF
j_call: TRBJ2-7
d_call: TRBD1
cdr3_length: 14
clone_size: .
v_call: TRBV5-1

cdr3_nt: TGCGCCAGCAGCGCAAAGGAGGGCGGCACTGAAGCTTTCTTT
cdr3_aa: CASSAKEGGTEAFF
j_call: TRBJ1-1
d_call: .
cdr3_length: 14
clone_size: .
v_call: TRBV5-1

cdr3_nt: TGTGCCAGCAGTGTAAAGAGGGTTTCGAGCTATGGCTACACCTTC
cdr3_aa: CASSVKRVSSYGYTF
j_call: TRBJ1-2
d_call: .
cdr3_length: 15
clone_size: once
v_call: TRBV27

cdr3_nt: TGTGCCAGCAGTTACGAAGGCCTCAACACTGAAGCTTTCTTT
cdr3_aa: CASSYEGLNTEAFF
j_call: TRBJ1-1
d_call: .
cdr3_length: 14
clone_size: .
v_call: TRBV6-5

cdr3_nt: TGTGCCAGCAGCAAAGCACAGGACGGCACTGAAGCTTTCTTT
cdr3_aa: CASSKAQDGTEAFF
j_call: TRBJ1-1
d_call: .
cdr3_length: 14
clone_size: .
v_call: TRBV7-2

cdr3_nt: TGTGCCACCAGTGATTACACTGGGTCTACGCAGTATTTT
cdr3_aa: CATSDYTGSTQYF
j_call: TRBJ2-3
d_call: .
cdr3_length: 13
clone_size: .
v_call: TRBV24-1

cdr3_nt: TGTGCCAGCAGGTCGACTAGTGAGAGTTCCGAGCAGTACTTC
cdr3_aa: CASRSTSESSEQYF
j_call: TRBJ2-7
d_call: .
cdr3_length: 14
clone_size: .
v_call: TRBV7-9

cdr3_nt: TGTGCCAGCAGCCCCGGACTAGCGGGACTGGGATACAATGAGCAGTTCTTC
cdr3_aa: CASSPGLAGLGYNEQFF
j_call: TRBJ2-1
d_call: TRBD2
cdr3_length: 17
clone_size: few
v_call: TRBV9

cdr3_nt: TGTGCCAGCAGCCCGACTAGCGGGAGGGACACAGATACGCAGTATTTT
cdr3_aa: CASSPTSGRDTDTQYF
j_call: TRBJ2-3
d_call: TRBD2
cdr3_length: 16
clone_size: .
v_call: TRBV2

cdr3_nt: TGTGCCAGCAGCTTGGGACAGGGGGCCTATGGCTACACCTTC
cdr3_aa: CASSLGQGAYGYTF
j_call: TRBJ1-2
d_call: TRBD1
cdr3_length: 14
clone_size: .
v_call: TRBV7-9

cdr3_nt: TGCGCCAGCAGCTTGGGACAGGGGAACTATGGCTACACCTTC
cdr3_aa: CASSLGQGNYGYTF
j_call: TRBJ1-2
d_call: TRBD1
cdr3_length: 14
clone_size: .
v_call: TRBV5-1

cdr3_nt: TGTGCCAGCAGCCAAGACGCAGGGTCGGGCTGGGGCTACACCTTC
cdr3_aa: CASSQDAGSGWGYTF
j_call: TRBJ1-2
d_call: .
cdr3_length: 15
clone_size: .
v_call: TRBV4-2

cdr3_nt: TGTGCCTGGAGCGTAGGGTTGTATGGCTACACCTTC
cdr3_aa: CAWSVGLYGYTF
j_call: TRBJ1-2
d_call: .
cdr3_length: 12
clone_size: .
v_call: TRBV30

cdr3_nt: TGTGCCAGCAGCCCCGGGGCATACACCGGGGAGCTGTTTTTT
cdr3_aa: CASSPGAYTGELFF
j_call: TRBJ2-2
d_call: .
cdr3_length: 14
clone_size: .
v_call: TRBV5-6

cdr3_nt: TGTGCCAGCAGTCTACAGGACTTGAACACCATATATTTT
cdr3_aa: CASSLQDLNTIYF
j_call: TRBJ1-3
d_call: .
cdr3_length: 13
clone_size: .
v_call: TRBV6-5

cdr3_nt: TGTGCCAGCAGCCCGGGACGGCTGAACACTGAAGCTTTCTTT
cdr3_aa: CASSPGRLNTEAFF
j_call: TRBJ1-1
d_call: .
cdr3_length: 14
clone_size: .
v_call: TRBV5-8

cdr3_nt: TGTGCCACCAGTGATTTGAGTAGTCTAGTTGGGGACAATGAGCAGTTCTTC
cdr3_aa: CATSDLSSLVGDNEQFF
j_call: TRBJ2-1
d_call: .
cdr3_length: 17
clone_size: .
v_call: TRBV24-1

cdr3_nt: TGTGCCAGCAGTGACTCGAACCGCGGGACTGAAGCTTTCTTT
cdr3_aa: CASSDSNRGTEAFF
j_call: TRBJ1-1
d_call: .
cdr3_length: 14
clone_size: .
v_call: TRBV6-4

cdr3_nt: TGCGCCAGCAGCCAAGTCTTTGCCGGGGAGCTGTTTTTT
cdr3_aa: CASSQVFAGELFF
j_call: TRBJ2-2
d_call: .
cdr3_length: 13
clone_size: .
v_call: TRBV4-1

cdr3_nt: TGTGCCAGCAGCGGCAGGGGCGCGGGCACCGGGGAGCTGTTTTTT
cdr3_aa: CASSGRGAGTGELFF
j_call: TRBJ2-2
d_call: .
cdr3_length: 15
clone_size: .
v_call: TRBV9

cdr3_nt: TGTGCCAGCAGCACCCCGCACACAGATACGCAGTATTTT
cdr3_aa: CASSTPHTDTQYF
j_call: TRBJ2-3
d_call: .
cdr3_length: 13
clone_size: .
v_call: TRBV9

cdr3_nt: TGCGCCAGCAGCCAAGATCCCCCCAGTCCTGAAAAACTGTTTTTT
cdr3_aa: CASSQDPPSPEKLFF
j_call: TRBJ1-4
d_call: .
cdr3_length: 15
clone_size: .
v_call: TRBV4-1

cdr3_nt: TGTGCCAGCAGCCCCAAAGCGGAGGCCTTCCACTCCTACGAGCAGTACTTC
cdr3_aa: CASSPKAEAFHSYEQYF
j_call: TRBJ2-7
d_call: .
cdr3_length: 17
clone_size: .
v_call: TRBV5-6

cdr3_nt: TGTGCCACCCAAAGGGCGGGGAACACCGGGGAGCTGTTTTTT
cdr3_aa: CATQRAGNTGELFF
j_call: TRBJ2-2
d_call: .
cdr3_length: 14
clone_size: .
v_call: TRBV11-2

cdr3_nt: TGTGCCAGCAGTGAAATCGGCGGGACCTACAATGAGCAGTTCTTC
cdr3_aa: CASSEIGGTYNEQFF
j_call: TRBJ2-1
d_call: .
cdr3_length: 15
clone_size: .
v_call: TRBV2

cdr3_nt: TGTGCCAGCAGCTTGGTCCGGCAGGGCGGATACGAGCAGTACTTC
cdr3_aa: CASSLVRQGGYEQYF
j_call: TRBJ2-7
d_call: .
cdr3_length: 15
clone_size: .
v_call: TRBV5-6

cdr3_nt: TGTGCCAGCAGTCCCGACAGCCAAAACTATGGCTACACCTTC
cdr3_aa: CASSPDSQNYGYTF
j_call: TRBJ1-2
d_call: .
cdr3_length: 14
clone_size: .
v_call: TRBV6-5

cdr3_nt: TGTGCCAGCTCACCAGGTATGAAAGAAAAACTGTTTTTT
cdr3_aa: CASSPGMKEKLFF
j_call: TRBJ1-4
d_call: .
cdr3_length: 13
clone_size: .
v_call: TRBV18

cdr3_nt: TGTGCCAGCAGTTTATCCGGGACTAGCGGGAGGGATACGCAGTATTTT
cdr3_aa: CASSLSGTSGRDTQYF
j_call: TRBJ2-3
d_call: TRBD2
cdr3_length: 16
clone_size: .
v_call: TRBV27

cdr3_nt: TGTGCCAGCAGTTCCCCCGGGACGGAGTTAAACATTCAGTACTTC
cdr3_aa: CASSSPGTELNIQYF
j_call: TRBJ2-4
d_call: .
cdr3_length: 15
clone_size: .
v_call: TRBV28

cdr3_nt: TGTGCCAGCAGCCCCACGGGACTCTTGGTCGGGGAGCTGTTTTTT
cdr3_aa: CASSPTGLLVGELFF
j_call: TRBJ2-2
d_call: .
cdr3_length: 15
clone_size: .
v_call: TRBV9

cdr3_nt: TGTGCCAGCAAGCCGGAAGGGCCGATCACCGGGGAGCTGTTTTTT
cdr3_aa: CASKPEGPITGELFF
j_call: TRBJ2-2
d_call: .
cdr3_length: 15
clone_size: .
v_call: TRBV6-4

cdr3_nt: TGCGCCAGCAGCCTGTCCCCCGGGGGACGGAGCAATGAGCAGTTCTTC
cdr3_aa: CASSLSPGGRSNEQFF
j_call: TRBJ2-1
d_call: .
cdr3_length: 16
clone_size: .
v_call: TRBV5-1

cdr3_nt: TGTGCCAGCAGCTTAACAACCGGGGTCGGACGCGGCACAGATACGCAGTATTTT
cdr3_aa: CASSLTTGVGRGTDTQYF
j_call: TRBJ2-3
d_call: .
cdr3_length: 18
clone_size: .
v_call: TRBV7-3

cdr3_nt: TGTGCCACCCTCAGGGGTTCGGTTGAAGCTTTCTTT
cdr3_aa: CATLRGSVEAFF
j_call: TRBJ1-1
d_call: .
cdr3_length: 12
clone_size: .
v_call: TRBV28

cdr3_nt: TGTGCCAGCAGTGAAGCCGGACAGGGGTTCTATGGCTACACCTTC
cdr3_aa: CASSEAGQGFYGYTF
j_call: TRBJ1-2
d_call: TRBD1
cdr3_length: 15
clone_size: few
v_call: TRBV6-1

cdr3_nt: TGCGCCAGCAGGGGGCGTGAGCAGGACACCATATATTTT
cdr3_aa: CASRGREQDTIYF
j_call: TRBJ1-3
d_call: .
cdr3_length: 13
clone_size: .
v_call: TRBV4-3

cdr3_nt: TGTGCCAGTAGTATCGACAGCTCCTACGAGCAGTACTTC
cdr3_aa: CASSIDSSYEQYF
j_call: TRBJ2-7
d_call: .
cdr3_length: 13
clone_size: .
v_call: TRBV19

cdr3_nt: TGTGCCAGCAGTTTCTTCTCCGCCCGCGAGCAGTACTTC
cdr3_aa: CASSFFSAREQYF
j_call: TRBJ2-7
d_call: .
cdr3_length: 13
clone_size: .
v_call: TRBV28